The 17 T cell receptor beta chains below come from one sample, sequenced in a study of metastatic and nonmetastatic thyroid tumors. Thyroid surgery was preceded by no treatment in any patient. TCRdb used MiXCR to call clones anew from the PCR reads. The repertoire holds 7,000 or so clones, with 25% to 30% as singletons. The specimen was adjacent normal tissue. The receptors were gathered from a male donor with papillary thyroid cancer or a benign thyroid nodule (not recorded which). Some clones in this sample may be carry-over from other donors' samples.

This chain uses TRBV6-1 with TRBJ2-1; 13 bases line up with TRBD2. CDR3 length: 14 residues. The V segment lost 7 bases and the J segment 10 bases; nucleotides outside the gene matches: 7. Germline V CDR1 and CDR2: MNHNS, SASEGT. CDR3 protein: CASTGTSGNREQFF. As DNA, the CDR3 is TGTGCCAGCACCGGGACTAGCGGGAATAGGGAGCAGTTCTTC.

This clone is large within its sample. The V call is TRBV5-1, the J call TRBJ1-2; a possible D gene is TRBD1 (6 bases). Germline CDR1 SGHRS, CDR2 YFSETQ. CDR3 length equals 13 residues. The V end was cut by 2 bases, the J end by 6 bases, with 11 bases between. In nucleotides, the CDR3 is TGCGCCAGCAGCTTTTCGGAGGGGGATGGCTACACCTTC. It specifies CASSFSEGDGYTF. The whole variable domain, remainder taken from reference TRBV5-1 and TRBJ1-2, is KAGVTQTPRYLIKTRGQQVTLSCSPISGHRSVSWYQQTPGQGLQFLFEYFSETQRNKGNFPGRFSGRQFSNSRSEMNVSTLELGDSALYLCASSFSEGDGYTFGSGTRLTVV.

This clone was seen many times. The junction departs from the called germline gene at one end, perhaps through a read error. This chain joins TRBV6-1 and TRBJ1-5, with D possibly being TRBD1 (5 bases). Per germline, CDR1 MNHNS and CDR2 SASEGT. The CDR3 is 15 amino acids. CDR3 nucleotide sequence: TGTGGCAGCAGTCAAAAGCCAAGGGGAGGTCAGCCCCAGCATTTT. Translating it yields CGSSQKPRGGQPQHF.

A single count supports this clone. The CDR3: CASSPRTSEYEQYF. CDR3 sequence (DNA): TGTGCCAGCAGCCCTCGGACTAGTGAATACGAGCAGTACTTC. The chain combines TRBV9 with TRBJ2-7; 7 positions agree with TRBD2. The J segment lost 4 bases and the V segment lost 4 bases, leaving 8 bases of the junction unmatched. The CDR3 totals 14 residues. Germline-derived CDR1 and CDR2 are SGDLS and YYNGEE.

This clone came up many times. This chain joins TRBV29-1 and TRBJ2-5; 10 bases match TRBD2. With V trimmed by 3 bases and J by 5 bases, 12 bases remained unmatched. In germline, CDR1 is SQVTM, CDR2 ANQGSEA. This CDR3 comprises 16 residues. CDR3 sequence (DNA): TGCAGCGTTGAGGTTCGGCTAGCGGGAGTCATGGAGACCCAGTACTTC. Its protein is CSVEVRLAGVMETQYF.

The chain combines TRBV19 with TRBJ2-5; the D gene is possibly TRBD2 (6 bases). The CDR3 sequence is 12 residues long. In germline, CDR1 is LNHDA, CDR2 SQIVND (reference sequence). The ends were cut back, 6 bases at V and 2 bases at J, with 7 bases in the middle. For the CDR3, the DNA is TGTGCCAGTAGAGGGAGGCAAGAGACCCAGTACTTC. This translates into CASRGRQETQYF. The full variable domain, rest sourced from reference TRBV19 and TRBJ2-5, is DGGITQSPKYLFRKEGQNVTLSCEQNLNHDAMYWYRQDPGQGLRLIYYSQIVNDFQKGDIAEGYSVSREKKESFPLTVTSAQKNPTAFYLCASRGRQETQYFGPGTRLLVL.

In regard to this clone: A read error may account for a junction end that differs from germline. The chain is built from TRBV6-1 and TRBJ1-2; D might be TRBD1 (5 bases). The V gene's germline CDR1 is MNHNS and CDR2 SASEGT. CDR3 length: 13 residues. The CDR3 region has the DNA TGTGCCAGCAGTGGGACAAGGACCTATGTCTACACCTTC. It yields the protein CASSGTRTYVYTF.

This chain uses TRBV7-9 with TRBJ2-1, with D maybe TRBD2 (5 bases). Germline lookup yields CDR1 SEHNR and CDR2 FQNEAQ (reference sequence). The germline V and J ends were trimmed by 0 bases and 6 bases, with 9 bases remaining between them. This CDR3 contains 14 residues. The CDR3 nucleotides are TGTGCCAGCAGCTTAGCGGGAGCAGTCAATGAGCAGTTCTTC. Translation: CASSLAGAVNEQFF.

This clone was picked up a small number of times. This rearrangement joins TRBV2 to TRBJ2-7; 9 nucleotides align to TRBD1. The junction had 9 bases not matched to a gene; V was cut back by 1 base and J by 2 bases. CDR3 length equals 17 residues. The germline gives CDR1 SNHLY, CDR2 FYNNEI. The CDR3 sequence is CASSEGGTGLETYEQYF. The CDR3 bases are TGTGCCAGCAGTGAAGGGGGGACAGGGTTGGAAACCTACGAGCAGTACTTC.

By its share, this clone is medium-sized. The chain combines TRBV20-1 with TRBJ1-4; D uncertain. CDR3 length equals 13 residues. The germline V and J ends were trimmed by 3 bases and 5 bases, with 10 bases remaining between them. Germline loops: CDR1 DFQATT, CDR2 SNEGSKA (reference sequence). For the CDR3, the DNA is TGCAGTGCTAGTCCAACCTACAATGAAAAACTGTTTTTT. This sequence encodes CSASPTYNEKLFF.

The chain couples TRBV6-1 to TRBJ2-4, with 12 bases matching TRBD2. V was pared by 9 bases and J by 0 bases, with 15 bases of the junction left unmatched. The CDR3 has 19 residues. The germline CDR1 and CDR2 sequences are MNHNS and SASEGT. The CDR3 nucleotides read TGTGCCAGTCGACCAGGGACTAGCGGGTTTGTGCTAGCCAAAAACATTCAGTACTTC. This codes for CASRPGTSGFVLAKNIQYF.

This rearrangement joins TRBV20-1 to TRBJ1-2; D is uncertain. V lost 3 bases to trimming and J lost 3 bases, with 8 bases between them. The germline V gene has CDR1 DFQATT and CDR2 SNEGSKA (reference sequence). There are 12 residues in the CDR3. The CDR3 coding sequence is TGCAGTGCTAGTCACGGGGACTATGGCTACACCTTC. Residues: CSASHGDYGYTF.

Regarding this clone: Other DNA sequences within the sample encode an identical CDR3. The rearrangement joins TRBV20-1 to TRBJ2-7, with 8 nucleotides matching TRBD1. This CDR3 contains 15 residues. Trimming at V came to 1 base and at J to 4 bases, leaving 9 bases not matched to a gene. The germline V gene encodes CDR1 DFQATT and CDR2 SNEGSKA (reference sequence). CDR3 residues: CSARGPQGAWYEQYF. The DNA for the CDR3 is TGCAGTGCTAGAGGTCCCCAGGGGGCATGGTACGAGCAGTACTTC.

The chain has TRBV14 and TRBJ2-1; 9 positions match TRBD2. Germline CDR1 is SGHDN and CDR2 is FVKESK. V lost 4 bases to trimming and J lost 4 bases; unmatched junction nucleotides: 11. This CDR3 is built from 17 residues. The CDR3 sequence: CASSPSASAGGYNEQFF. CDR3 DNA sequence: TGTGCCAGCAGCCCCTCAGCCTCAGCGGGAGGATACAATGAGCAGTTCTTC.

By sample share, this clone is medium-sized. V usage is TRBV19 and J usage is TRBJ1-2, with TRBD1 matching 8 bases. V gave up 5 bases and J gave up 4 bases; unmatched junction bases: 6. The CDR3 totals 14 residues. Germline V lookup: CDR1 LNHDA, CDR2 SQIVND (reference sequence). In nucleotides, the CDR3 is TGTGCCAGTAGTGACCGGGACAGGATCTATGGCTACACCTTC. Translation: CASSDRDRIYGYTF.

This clone has at least ten counts. The rearrangement links TRBV30 to TRBJ1-6; 8 nucleotides match TRBD1. The CDR3 runs 16 residues. After removal of 0 bases from V and 6 bases from J, the junction contained 7 bases not matched to a gene. Germline V gives CDR1 GTSNPN, CDR2 SVGIG (reference sequence). CDR3 DNA sequence: TGTGCCTGGAGTGTACCGGGAACAGGGGGTAATTCACCCCTCCACTTT. Residues: CAWSVPGTGGNSPLHF.

In DNA form, the CDR3 reads TGTGCCAGCAGCGTTCTAGCGGGGTTCTACGAGCAGTACTTC. This encodes CASSVLAGFYEQYF. V gene TRBV6-1 combines with J gene TRBJ2-7, with TRBD2 identical over 9 bases. Germline CDR1 is MNHNS and CDR2 is SASEGT. The CDR3 runs 14 residues. The V gene end was trimmed by 6 bases and the J gene end by 3 bases; junction bases not matched to a gene: 6.